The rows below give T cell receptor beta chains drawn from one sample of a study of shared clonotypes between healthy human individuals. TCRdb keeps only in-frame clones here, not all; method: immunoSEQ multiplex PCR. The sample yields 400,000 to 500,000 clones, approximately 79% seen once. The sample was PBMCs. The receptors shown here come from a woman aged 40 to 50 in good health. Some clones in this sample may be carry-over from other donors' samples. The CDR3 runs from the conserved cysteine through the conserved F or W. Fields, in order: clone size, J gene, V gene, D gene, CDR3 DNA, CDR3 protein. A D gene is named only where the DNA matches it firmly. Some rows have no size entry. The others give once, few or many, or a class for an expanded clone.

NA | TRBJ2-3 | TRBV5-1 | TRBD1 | TGCGCCAGCAGCTCCGGGACAGGGGCAGATACGCAGTATTTT | CASSSGTGADTQYF
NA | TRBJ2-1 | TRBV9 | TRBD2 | TGTGCCAGCAGCGTTTTGGCTAGCGGAAACAATGAGCAGTTCTTC | CASSVLASGNNEQFF
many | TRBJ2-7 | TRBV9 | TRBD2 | TGTGCCAGCAGCGAGGGGGGGACTAGCGGGAGCCGCGAGCAGTACTTC | CASSEGGTSGSREQYF
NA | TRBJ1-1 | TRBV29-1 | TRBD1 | TGCAGCGTTGAAGGGCAGGGGGCCACTGAAGCTTTCTTT | CSVEGQGATEAFF
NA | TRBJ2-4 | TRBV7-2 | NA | TGTGCCAGCAGCTTAGTCCAGGGTGGGGAAAACATTCAGTACTTC | CASSLVQGGENIQYF
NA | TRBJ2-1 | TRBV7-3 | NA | TGTGCCAGCAGCCGGAATTCCTACAATGAGCAGTTCTTC | CASSRNSYNEQFF
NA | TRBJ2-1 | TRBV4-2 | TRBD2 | TGTGCCAGCAGCCCCGGGACTAGCGGGAGTACCGCAGATGAGCAGTTCTTC | CASSPGTSGSTADEQFF
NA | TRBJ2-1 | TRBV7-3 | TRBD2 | TGTGCCAGCAGCTTAAGACTAGCGGAGGGCAATGAGCAGTTCTTC | CASSLRLAEGNEQFF
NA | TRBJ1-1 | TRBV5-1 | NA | TGCGCCAGCAGCTTGAGCTGGGTTCGTGGCGCTGAAGCTTTCTTT | CASSLSWVRGAEAFF
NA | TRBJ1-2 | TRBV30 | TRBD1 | TGTGCATGGACAGGGCGGTCTAACTATGGCTACACCTTC | CAWTGRSNYGYTF
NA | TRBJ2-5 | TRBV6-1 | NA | TGTGCCAGCAGTGAAATCCCCCAAGAGACCCAGTACTTC | CASSEIPQETQYF
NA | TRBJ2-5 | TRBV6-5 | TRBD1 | TGTGCCAGCAGTTACATCGGGACAGGGGGGATGGTCCAGTACTTC | CASSYIGTGGMVQYF
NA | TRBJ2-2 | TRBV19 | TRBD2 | TGTGCCAGTATCCGGACTAGCGGGAATCCGACCGGGGAGCTGTTTTTT | CASIRTSGNPTGELFF
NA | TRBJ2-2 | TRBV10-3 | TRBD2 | TGTGCCATCGCGATGACTAGCGGGACCGGGGAGCTGTTTTTT | CAIAMTSGTGELFF
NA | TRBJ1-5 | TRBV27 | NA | TGTGCCAGCGGGTGGGGGCGCCAGCCCCAGCATTTT | CASGWGRQPQHF
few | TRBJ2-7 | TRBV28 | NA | TGTGCCAGCAGTTCCCCCGGGGCAGGGGAGGGTAATCTCTACGAGCAGTACTTC | CASSSPGAGEGNLYEQYF
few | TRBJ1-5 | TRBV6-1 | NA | TGTGCCAGCAGTGAACCGTGGGGACGTTATAGCAATCAGCCCCAGCATTTT | CASSEPWGRYSNQPQHF
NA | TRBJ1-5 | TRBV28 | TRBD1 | TGTGCCAGCAGTAGCGACAGGGGACGAACCTATAGCAATCAGCCCCAGCATTTT | CASSSDRGRTYSNQPQHF
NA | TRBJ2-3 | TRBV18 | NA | TGTGCCAGCTCAGCCGAAAGGGAAGATACGCAGTATTTT | CASSAEREDTQYF
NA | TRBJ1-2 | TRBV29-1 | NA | TGCAGCGTTGGTGGGCAGGAGGTCTATGGCTACACCTTC | CSVGGQEVYGYTF
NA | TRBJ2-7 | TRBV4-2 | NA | TGTGCCAGCAGCCCGGCGTTGGGAGCCGACTACTCCTACGAGCAGTACTTC | CASSPALGADYSYEQYF
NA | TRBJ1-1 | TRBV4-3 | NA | TGCGCCAGCAGCCAAGAAGGAGGGAACACTGAAGCTTTCTTT | CASSQEGGNTEAFF
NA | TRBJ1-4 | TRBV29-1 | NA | TGCAGCGCACAGGGCAGCTCGGGCGAAAAACTGTTTTTT | CSAQGSSGEKLFF
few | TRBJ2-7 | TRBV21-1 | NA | TGTGCCAGCAGCAGGCCCCGGGACAACTCCTACGAGCAGTACTTC | CASSRPRDNSYEQYF
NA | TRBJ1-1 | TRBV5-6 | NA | TGTGCCAGCAGTTACGTAGGGGAAAACACTGAAGCTTTCTTT | CASSYVGENTEAFF
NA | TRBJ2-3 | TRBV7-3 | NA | TGTGCCAGCAGCTCACTCGAGGGGGCAGATACGCAGTATTTT | CASSSLEGADTQYF
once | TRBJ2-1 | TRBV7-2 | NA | TGTGCCAGCAGCTTAACCTCTAGCTCCTACAATGAGCAGTTCTTC | CASSLTSSSYNEQFF
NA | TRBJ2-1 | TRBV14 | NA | TGTGCCAGCAGCCCGGCGGCTAGACCCAATGAGCAGTTCTTC | CASSPAARPNEQFF
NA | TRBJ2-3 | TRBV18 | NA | TGTGCCAGCCAGCGAGGGGGAGAGGCAGGGCAGTATTTT | CASQRGGEAGQYF
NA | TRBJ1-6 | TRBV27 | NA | TGTGCCAGCCAGGCCTATAATTCACCCCTCCACTTT | CASQAYNSPLHF
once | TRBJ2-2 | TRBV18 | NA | TGTGCCAGCTCCAACGTCCTCGCGAACACCGGGGAGCTGTTTTTT | CASSNVLANTGELFF
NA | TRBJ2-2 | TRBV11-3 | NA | TGTGCCAGCAGCTCCGACTTGTACACCGGGGAGCTGTTTTTT | CASSSDLYTGELFF
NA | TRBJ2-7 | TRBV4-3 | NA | TGCGCCAGCAGCCAAGAGGCGAGTACCGAGCAGTACTTC | CASSQEASTEQYF
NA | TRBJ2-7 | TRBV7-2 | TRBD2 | TGTGCCAGCAGCTTAGGAGGACTAGCTAACTACGAGCAGTACTTC | CASSLGGLANYEQYF
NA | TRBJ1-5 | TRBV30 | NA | TGTGCCTGGGCGACAGGCTATAGCAATCAGCCCCAGCATTTT | CAWATGYSNQPQHF
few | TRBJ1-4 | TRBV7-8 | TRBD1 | TGTGCCAGCAGGATGGGGACAGGGGACGAAAAACTGTTTTTT | CASRMGTGDEKLFF
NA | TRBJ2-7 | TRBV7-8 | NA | TGTGCCAGCAGCTTAGTTGTGTACGAGCAGTACTTC | CASSLVVYEQYF
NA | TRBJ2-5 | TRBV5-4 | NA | TGTGCCAGCAGCTCCCAAAGAGTTGGCGAGACCCAGTACTTC | CASSSQRVGETQYF
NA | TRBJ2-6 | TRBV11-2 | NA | TGTGCCAGCAGCCCTCTTTCCTCTGGGGCCAACGTCCTGACTTTC | CASSPLSSGANVLTF
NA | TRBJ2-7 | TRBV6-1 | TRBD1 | TGTGCCAGCACGGAGAGGACAGGCTCTTCCTACGAGCAGTACTTC | CASTERTGSSYEQYF
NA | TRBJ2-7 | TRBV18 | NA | TGTGCCAGCTCACAAAATATAGTACAGGCCTACGAGCAGTACTTC | CASSQNIVQAYEQYF
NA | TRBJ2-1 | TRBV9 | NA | TGTGCCAGCAGCCCCAGAGGGAAATACGATGAGCAGTTCTTC | CASSPRGKYDEQFF
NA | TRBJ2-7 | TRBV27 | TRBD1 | TGTGCCAGCAGTTCTACCGGGACAGCCTACGAGCAGTACTTC | CASSSTGTAYEQYF
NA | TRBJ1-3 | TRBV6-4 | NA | TGTGCCAGCAGTGATCGTTTCTTGCGGGAAAACACCATATATTTT | CASSDRFLRENTIYF
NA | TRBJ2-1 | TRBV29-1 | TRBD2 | TGCAGCGTTGAAGATGGGGTAGCGGGATCTTACAATGAGCAGTTCTTC | CSVEDGVAGSYNEQFF
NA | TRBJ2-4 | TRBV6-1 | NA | TGTGCCAGCAGTGACGATGTGTCATCAAACATTCAGTACTTC | CASSDDVSSNIQYF
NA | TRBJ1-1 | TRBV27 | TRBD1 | TGTGCCAGCAGTTTCTACAGGGGTACATCGGAAGCTTTCTTT | CASSFYRGTSEAFF
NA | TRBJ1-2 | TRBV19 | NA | TGTGCCAGTAGTATGACCCAGGGGAACTATGTGTATGGCTACACCTTC | CASSMTQGNYVYGYTF
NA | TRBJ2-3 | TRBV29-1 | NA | TGCAGCGTTGATGAACCGCGGGATACGCAGTATTTT | CSVDEPRDTQYF
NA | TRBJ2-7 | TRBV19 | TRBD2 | TGTGCCAGTAACGGGGGTCAGGCGGGAGAACGCGAGCAGTACTTC | CASNGGQAGEREQYF
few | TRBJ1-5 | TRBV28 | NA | TGTGCCAGCAGGGGGGGGCTGGGCAATCAGCCCCAGCATTTT | CASRGGLGNQPQHF
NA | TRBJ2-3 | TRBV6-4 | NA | TGTGCCAGCAGTCGCGGTGGGGAGGATACGCAGTATTTT | CASSRGGEDTQYF
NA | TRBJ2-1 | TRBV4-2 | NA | TGTGCCAGCAGCCAAGGTAGGGCGAACAATGAGCAGTTCTTC | CASSQGRANNEQFF
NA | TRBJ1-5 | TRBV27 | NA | TGTGCCAGCAGTCCATCACAGGGTCTCAATCAGCCCCGGCATTTT | CASSPSQGLNQPRHF
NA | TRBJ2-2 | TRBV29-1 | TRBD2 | TGCAGCGTGAGCGGGGGGGCCCGCACCGGGGAGCTGTTTTTT | CSVSGGARTGELFF